These T cell receptor beta chains were read from a single sample in a study of T cell responses to AZD1222 COVID-19 vaccine. The data were produced by immunoSEQ multiplex PCR, yet TCRdb's version contains in-frame clones alone and is incomplete. The sample includes under 200,000 clones, more than 90% seen only once; the top ten take 3.6%. The source was peripheral blood, collected 28 days after the second dose of the MenACWY control vaccine. These TCRs come from an adult who received the MenACWY meningococcal vaccine as a control. Both conserved end residues are part of each CDR3.

j_call v_call cdr3_aa
TRBJ2-1 TRBV5-1 CASGRAESYNEQFF
TRBJ2-7 TRBV5-8 CASSLQSSYEQYF
TRBJ1-2 TRBV19 CASAQGGPGANYGYTF
TRBJ2-1 TRBV6-1 CASSEASLYNEQFF
TRBJ2-2 TRBV2 CASNPLAGEAGELFF
TRBJ1-3 TRBV7-9 CASSLASVGNTIYF
TRBJ1-2 TRBV5-1 CASSFNSGGYNYGYTF
TRBJ2-5 TRBV29-1 CSVEDPGASGRARETQYF
TRBJ2-7 TRBV27 CASSPGTSGRAGEQYF
TRBJ1-2 TRBV19 CASISGNYGYTF
TRBJ2-1 TRBV27 CASSLSPHGVRQFF
TRBJ1-5 TRBV18 CASSPGPSNQPQHF
TRBJ2-1 TRBV25-1 CASSNPGRSYNEQFF
TRBJ1-5 TRBV7-9 CASSLENNQPQHF
TRBJ1-6 TRBV4-2 CASSQEGGGSSPLHF
TRBJ2-3 TRBV5-1 CASSWERGTDTQYF
TRBJ2-7 TRBV9 CASSPQGPFGYEQYF
TRBJ2-2 TRBV24-1 CATSDVNGGTGELFF
TRBJ1-1 TRBV2 CASTIGANTEAFF
TRBJ1-5 TRBV7-9 CASSLARTGGFNQPQHF
TRBJ2-5 TRBV11-3 CASSLDPAKETQYF
TRBJ2-1 TRBV19 CASSIQRDTVSEQFF
TRBJ1-5 TRBV30 CAWTAGGAGQPQHF
TRBJ1-3 TRBV12-3/TRBV12-4 CASSFFGNTIYF
TRBJ1-5 TRBV19 CASSGTRQGATNSNQPQHF
TRBJ2-1 TRBV7-3 CASSPYTYNEQFF
TRBJ1-1 TRBV6-2/TRBV6-3 CASSLGDTEAFF
TRBJ2-7 TRBV4-2 CASSQEGETGTYEQYF
TRBJ1-1 TRBV7-2 CASSRARGIGTEAFF
TRBJ2-1 TRBV19 CASNPFLGQGSYNEQFF
TRBJ2-7 TRBV7-9 CASSLGQASYEQYF
TRBJ2-2 TRBV27 CASSYQKNTGELFF
TRBJ1-1 TRBV13 CASSDTPWDGEAFF
TRBJ1-2 TRBV14 CASSQGSPRHYANYGYTF
TRBJ2-7 TRBV14 CASSHGGGRYEQYF
TRBJ2-2 TRBV13 CASSNREREGPTGELFF
TRBJ1-1 TRBV6-4 CASSDWTGGAKNSTEAFF
TRBJ1-4 TRBV19 CASSIDRRRPGSFQKLFF
TRBJ2-5 TRBV9 CASSVGPSQETQYF
TRBJ1-5 TRBV16 CASSEWSRSNQPQHF
TRBJ2-5 TRBV18 CASSPGQTRETQYF
TRBJ1-4 TRBV19 CASSIAGRSTNEKLFF
TRBJ1-1 TRBV29-1 CSVEGQGAAEAFF
TRBJ2-5 TRBV7-6 CASSSYRGRQETQYF
TRBJ2-1 TRBV19 CASSIPGQGVNEQFF